One T cell receptor (beta chain) is described in this entry. The V gene's germline CDR1 is MNHEY and CDR2 SMNVEV (reference sequence). V shed 2 bases and J shed 7 bases, with 12 bases lying between them. This CDR3 has 14 amino acids. These data belong to a study of blood T cell repertoires in COVID-19. Study context: T cells, B-cell-depleted T cells, or PBMCs supplied cDNA or gDNA.

Sequenced by immunoSEQ multiplex PCR; TCRdb stores in-frame clones only, minus some. The sample has a few hundred thousand clones; around 90% are singletons. The sequenced sample consisted of PBMCs or T cells enriched from blood (not recorded which). The sequence was collected from a man aged 30 to 45 in a cohort exposed to, infected with or recovered from COVID-19 (not recorded which). The V gene is TRBV27, the J gene TRBJ1-5; D gene unclear. CDR3 protein: CASSLRVGSQPQHF. In nucleotides, the CDR3 is TGTGCCAGCAGTTTAAGGGTAGGGAGCCAGCCCCAGCATTTT.